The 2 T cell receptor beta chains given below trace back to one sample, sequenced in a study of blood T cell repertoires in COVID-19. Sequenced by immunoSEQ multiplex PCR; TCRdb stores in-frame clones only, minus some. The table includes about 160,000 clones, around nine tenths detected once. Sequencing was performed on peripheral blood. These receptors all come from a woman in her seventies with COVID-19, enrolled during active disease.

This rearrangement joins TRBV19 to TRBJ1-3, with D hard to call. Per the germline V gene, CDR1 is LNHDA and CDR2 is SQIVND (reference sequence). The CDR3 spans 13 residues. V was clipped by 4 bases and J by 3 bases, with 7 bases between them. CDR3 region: CASSTPGGNTIYF. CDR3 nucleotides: TGTGCCAGTAGTACCCCAGGTGGAAACACCATATATTTT.

CDR3 DNA sequence: TGTGCCAGCAGCCCGGGACAGAGACCTTCTGGGGCCAACGTCCTGACTTTC. Amino acid sequence: CASSPGQRPSGANVLTF. The chain links TRBV28 to TRBJ2-6; 7 nucleotides match TRBD1. Trimming took 6 bases from V and 1 from J; bases not matched to a gene: 9. Germline CDR1 and CDR2: MDHEN and SYDVKM. This CDR3 spans 17 amino acids.